This entry is about one TCR beta chain. As to time point: baseline pretreatment blood. The treatment was: 15 Gy SBRT to primary tumor, nephrectomy 4 weeks later. Only in-frame clones appear in the TCRdb table, and some are missing; sequencing was by immunoSEQ multiplex PCR. The sample holds roughly 120,000 clones, 80% to 85% seen once. This entry belongs to a study of radiation and T cells in renal cell carcinoma. The V and J ends lost 2 bases and 0 bases respectively, with 11 bases between them. The germline gives CDR1 MNHNS, CDR2 SASEGT. This CDR3 is 16 amino acids long. The chain is built from TRBV6-1 and TRBJ1-5; the D is unclear. The specimen was blood, collected from a patient whose treatment included radiotherapy and nephrectomy. This TCR derives from a woman in her sixties with renal cell carcinoma. The CDR3 region is CASSELSAVSNQPQHF. As DNA, the CDR3 is TGTGCCAGCAGTGAATTGTCGGCCGTTAGCAATCAGCCCCAGCATTTT.